The clone carrying this T cell receptor beta chain is classed as medium-sized. Antigen unknown. This sample is part of a study of CD4 T cell repertoires in COVID-19. Turning to the study itself: Other coronavirus spike proteins restimulated relabeled CFSE-low cells expanded with IL-2 for about 10 days.

General study findings and limits: SARS-CoV and/or HKU1 spike cultures shared between 7 and 25% of SARS-CoV-2 clonotypes.

Only in-frame clones appear in the TCRdb table, and some are missing; sequencing was by immunoSEQ multiplex PCR. This table has about 540 clones, 24% appearing once. The receptor comes from a human donor who had COVID-19. The sequences come from memory CD4+ T cells, cultured in vitro, collected after recovery from COVID-19.

The chain's CDR3 is CASSLGENRDREYEQYF. CDR3 bases: TGTGCCAGCAGCTTGGGGGAGAACCGGGACAGAGAGTACGAGCAGTACTTC. The chain recombines TRBV11-2 with TRBJ2-7, with 7 positions matching TRBD1. Germline loops: CDR1 SGHAT, CDR2 FQNNGV. The CDR3 consists of 17 residues. After removal of 3 bases from V and 4 bases from J, the junction contained 15 bases not matched to a gene.